The 14 T cell receptor beta chains presented below share a single source sample, sequenced in a study of blood T cell repertoires in COVID-19. Some clones are missing from TCRdb's copy, which holds only in-frame ones; the method was immunoSEQ multiplex PCR. The repertoire holds almost 200,000 clones, with 86% as singletons. The sample consisted of peripheral blood. Source of these receptors: a woman in her sixties or seventies with acute or convalescent COVID-19.

The chain joins TRBV5-4 to TRBJ2-1, with D possibly being TRBD1 (5 bases). V was pared by 0 bases and J by 2 bases, with 12 bases between. Looked up from germline, CDR1 is SGHNT and CDR2 is YYREEE (reference sequence). The CDR3 has 16 amino acids. For the CDR3, the DNA is TGTGCCAGCAGCTTGGGGGGAAAAGGGGCCTACAATGAGCAGTTCTTC. Translating gives CASSLGGKGAYNEQFF.

The genes are TRBV4-1 and TRBJ2-7; the match to TRBD1 covers 8 bases. V lost 1 base to trimming and J lost 5 bases; unmatched junction nucleotides: 13. The CDR3 consists of 17 residues. Germline V CDR1 and CDR2: MGHRA, YSYEKL. In nucleotides, the CDR3 is TGCGCCAGCAGCCAAGTTCTTCGGGGGACAGGATCCAACGAGCAGTACTTC. As protein: CASSQVLRGTGSNEQYF.

The chain joins TRBV7-2 to TRBJ2-7; TRBD2 agrees at 11 bases. CDR3 length equals 18 residues. J was trimmed by 3 bases and V by 2 bases; bases with no gene match: 12. Germline loops: CDR1 SGHTA, CDR2 FQGNSA. CDR3 DNA: TGTGCCAGCAGCTTAAGGGGGGTAGCGGGAGGGCTCCTCTACGAGCAGTACTTC. This encodes CASSLRGVAGGLLYEQYF.

In this sample, this clone turned up a few times. V is TRBV6-2 or TRBV6-3 and J is TRBJ1-1; 8 bases fit TRBD1. The V segment lost 4 bases and the J segment 2 bases; nucleotides outside the gene matches: 6. Germline CDR1 and CDR2: MNHEY and SVGEGT. This CDR3 has 15 residues. The CDR3 nucleotides read TGTGCCAGCAGTTCCAGAGGACAGGGAAACACTGAAGCTTTCTTT. This sequence encodes CASSSRGQGNTEAFF.

The chain recombines TRBV6-6 with TRBJ2-7, with D unresolved. The CDR3 has 12 residues. The V gene lost 4 bases and the J gene lost 0 bases, with 4 bases spanning the gap. CDR1 and CDR2 from the germline V gene are MNHNY and SVGAGI (reference sequence). The CDR3, as DNA: TGTGCCAGCAGTTCACACTCCTACGAGCAGTACTTC. Its translation: CASSSHSYEQYF.

The chain combines TRBV11-3 with TRBJ2-1, with 12 bases fitting TRBD2. The CDR3 totals 18 residues. Germline V gene data show CDR1 as SGHNT and CDR2 as YENEEA. The trim removed 4 bases at V and 3 bases at J, leaving 10 bases unmatched. In DNA form, the CDR3 reads TGTGCCAGCAGCTCCACCGGGGGGGGACTAGCGGGCTACAATGAGCAGTTCTTC. The encoded protein is CASSSTGGGLAGYNEQFF.

The chain combines TRBV28 with TRBJ2-7, with a tentative D call TRBD1 (5 bases). Trimming took off 2 bases at V and 0 bases at J, with 11 bases between the two ends. CDR1 is MDHEN and CDR2 is SYDVKM in the germline V gene. CDR3 length: 15 residues. Here the CDR3 DNA reads TGTGCCAGCAGTTTAAGGGGCCCGAGCTCCTACGAGCAGTACTTC. Translating it yields CASSLRGPSSYEQYF.

V usage is TRBV19 and J usage is TRBJ1-5; weak D call: TRBD1 (6 bases). Trimming removed 3 bases from V and 6 bases from J, with 9 bases in between. The CDR3 sequence is 13 residues long. Germline CDR1 reads LNHDA; CDR2 reads SQIVND (reference sequence). CDR3 in DNA: TGTGCCAGTAGTATTGACAGGAGTCAGCCCCAGCATTTT. This encodes CASSIDRSQPQHF.

V and J are TRBV5-1 and TRBJ1-2, with TRBD1 identical over 9 bases. The CDR3 spans 14 residues. V trimming: 2 bases; J trimming: 4 bases; junction bases outside the gene matches: 3. Per germline, CDR1 SGHRS and CDR2 YFSETQ. CDR3 nucleotides: TGCGCCAGCAGCTTTGACAGGGGGGGCTATGGCTACACCTTC. Amino acid sequence: CASSFDRGGYGYTF. The full variable domain, rest sourced from reference TRBV5-1 and TRBJ1-2, is KAGVTQTPRYLIKTRGQQVTLSCSPISGHRSVSWYQQTPGQGLQFLFEYFSETQRNKGNFPGRFSGRQFSNSRSEMNVSTLELGDSALYLCASSFDRGGYGYTFGSGTRLTVV.

The chain couples TRBV5-5 to TRBJ2-1, with 9 nucleotides matching TRBD2. The CDR3 has 16 residues. CDR1 is SGHKS and CDR2 is YYEKEE in the germline V gene (reference sequence). J was trimmed by 2 bases and V by 0 bases; bases with no gene match: 3. This CDR3 reads CASSLGLADTYNEQFF. Here the CDR3 DNA reads TGTGCCAGCAGCTTGGGACTAGCGGATACCTACAATGAGCAGTTCTTC.

This clone was detected only a few times. V usage is TRBV28 and J usage is TRBJ1-5; 8 nucleotides line up with TRBD1. The CDR3 has 16 residues. After removal of 4 bases from V and 6 bases from J, the junction contained 11 bases not matched to a gene. Germline assignment: CDR1 MDHEN and CDR2 SYDVKM. CDR3 protein: CASSYNRDRPPQPQHF. The CDR3 DNA reads as TGTGCCAGCAGTTACAATCGGGACAGGCCCCCTCAGCCCCAGCATTTT.

V gene TRBV4-3 combines with J gene TRBJ2-3; 7 bases match TRBD1. The CDR3 is 17 residues long. Trimming removed 0 bases from V and 4 bases from J; junction bases left unmatched: 10. Germline V lookup: CDR1 LGHNA, CDR2 YSLEER. The CDR3 spells CASSQDTPGGRADTQYF. CDR3 DNA sequence: TGCGCCAGCAGCCAAGACACCCCAGGGGGTCGTGCAGATACGCAGTATTTT.

The chain uses TRBV25-1 and TRBJ1-4; 9 bases are shared with TRBD1. Germline V gene data show CDR1 as MGHDK and CDR2 as SYGVNS. V was clipped by 4 bases and J by 4 bases; unmatched bases: 10. This CDR3 is built from 17 residues. CDR3: CASSGDRVALYNEKLFF. The CDR3 DNA reads TGTGCCAGCAGTGGGGACAGGGTGGCCCTATATAATGAAAAACTGTTTTTT.

This chain uses TRBV18 with TRBJ2-1; no clear D. V shed 3 bases and J shed 8 bases, with 8 bases lying between them. Germline V gene lookup returns CDR1 KGHSH and CDR2 LQKENI. This CDR3 has 12 amino acids. CDR3 bases: TGTGCCAGCTCACCGGGCTTTGATGAGCAGTTCTTC. It codes for CASSPGFDEQFF.